This TCR beta chain was recorded in a study of shared clonotypes between healthy human individuals. Note on this clone: Its antigen is currently unknown. A much larger clone is a single base away; this may be a read error. Other DNA sequences from this sample encode an identical CDR3 as well.

The CDR3 is 13 residues long. Germline CDR1 is SGHRS and CDR2 is YFSETQ. The V gene end was trimmed by 4 bases and the J gene end by 2 bases; junction bases not matched to a gene: 2. Findings of the study overall: Generation probability values for non-shared clonotypes were lower than those for clonotypes shared by all four donors.

A split of CD4+ cells into CD45RA+ naive and CD45RA-negative memory subsets was performed. Some clones are missing from TCRdb's copy, which holds only in-frame ones; the method was immunoSEQ multiplex PCR. The sample comprises 2 million to 3 million clones, approximately 93% of which are singletons, and approximately 0.37% rests with the top ten. The TCR sequence derives from a man between 18 and 29 years old in good health. Some clones in this sample may be carry-over from other donors' samples. Sequencing was performed on naive CD4+ T cells from PBMCs. Subset of the sample: CD45RA+ positively selected. The chain recombines TRBV5-1 with TRBJ2-5, with TRBD1 identical over 7 bases. CDR3 in DNA: TGCGCCAGCAGCCTGGGACAGCAAGAGACCCAGTACTTC. It translates to CASSLGQQETQYF.